The 19 T cell receptor beta chains in this list originate from one sample, sequenced in a study of OX40 agonist ivuxolimab in advanced cancers. Sequencing used immunoSEQ multiplex PCR; TCRdb keeps in-frame clones, though not all of them. This table has about 64,000 clones, about four fifths appearing once. Sequenced material: CD4+ or CD8+ T cells sorted from blood, taken in a trial of the OX40 agonist ivuxolimab. The receptors shown here come from an adult with an advanced solid tumor such as melanoma, head and neck, liver or kidney cancer.

The J gene is TRBJ1-1, the V gene TRBV27; 8 positions match TRBD1. The germline CDR1 and CDR2 sequences are MNHEY and SMNVEV (reference sequence). There are 14 residues in the CDR3. V trimming: 7 bases; J trimming: 6 bases; junction bases outside the gene matches: 10. In DNA form, the CDR3 reads TGTGCCAGCACACCCCTCGGACAGGGCTCTGAAGCTTTCTTT. Translated, it gives CASTPLGQGSEAFF.

The chain joins TRBV6-6 to TRBJ1-6, with D tentatively TRBD1 (5 bases). Germline V gene lookup returns CDR1 MNHNY and CDR2 SVGAGI (reference sequence). The V end lost 2 bases, the J end lost 9 bases, and 17 bases lay between the germline ends. This CDR3 contains 16 residues. In nucleotides, the CDR3 is TGTGCCAGCAGTTACGGGGGAGTGGGGGGTTTTTCACCCCTCCACTTT. It translates to CASSYGGVGGFSPLHF.

This clone was seen just once. The chain is built from TRBV19 and TRBJ1-5; 9 bases align to TRBD1. The germline CDR1 and CDR2 sequences are LNHDA and SQIVND (reference sequence). This CDR3 has 19 amino acids. V was clipped by 0 bases and J by 2 bases; unmatched bases: 11. This CDR3 reads CASSIEPGQGSGGNQPQHF. The CDR3 DNA reads TGTGCCAGTAGTATAGAACCGGGACAGGGATCGGGTGGCAATCAGCCCCAGCATTTT. Based on the CDR3 plus reference TRBV19 and TRBJ1-5, the full variable domain is DGGITQSPKYLFRKEGQNVTLSCEQNLNHDAMYWYRQDPGQGLRLIYYSQIVNDFQKGDIAEGYSVSREKKESFPLTVTSAQKNPTAFYLCASSIEPGQGSGGNQPQHFGDGTRLSIL.

This chain's CDR3 is CSVASVLEGEQYF. DNA of the CDR3: TGCAGCGTTGCCTCTGTTCTGGAAGGCGAGCAGTACTTC. V and J are TRBV29-1 and TRBJ2-7; D not certain. Trimming stripped 4 bases from V and 6 bases from J, with 16 bases between. Germline V gene lookup returns CDR1 SQVTM and CDR2 ANQGSEA. The CDR3 spans 13 residues.

The rearrangement uses TRBV5-1 and TRBJ2-3, with D unresolved. The germline V and J ends were trimmed by 3 bases and 0 bases, with 8 bases remaining between them. There are 14 residues in the CDR3. The germline V gene encodes CDR1 SGHRS and CDR2 YFSETQ. This CDR3 is CASSSGESTDTQYF. The DNA of the CDR3 is TGCGCCAGCAGCTCCGGCGAGAGCACAGATACGCAGTATTTT. Based on the CDR3 plus reference TRBV5-1 and TRBJ2-3, the full variable domain is KAGVTQTPRYLIKTRGQQVTLSCSPISGHRSVSWYQQTPGQGLQFLFEYFSETQRNKGNFPGRFSGRQFSNSRSEMNVSTLELGDSALYLCASSSGESTDTQYFGPGTRLTVL.

The gene calls are TRBV15 and TRBJ1-4, with TRBD1 matching 10 bases. The CDR3 totals 15 residues. With 5 bases clipped from V and 12 bases from J, the junction kept 12 bases outside the gene matches. The germline CDR1 and CDR2 sequences are LNHNV and YYDKDF (reference sequence). CDR3 protein: CATSSSRTGGTQLFF. DNA of the CDR3: TGTGCCACCAGCTCCTCCCGGACAGGGGGAACCCAACTGTTTTTT.

The J gene is TRBJ2-2, the V gene TRBV5-1; possible D gene TRBD1, 5 bases. Per germline, CDR1 SGHRS and CDR2 YFSETQ. The length of the CDR3 is 14 residues. Trimming cost V 7 bases and J 3 bases, with 13 bases left between them. Here the CDR3 DNA reads TGCGCCAGCTCCCTTCTAGGGGACACCGGGGAGCTGTTTTTT. Residues: CASSLLGDTGELFF.

The genes are TRBV5-1 and TRBJ1-2; the D is unclear. The germline V gene encodes CDR1 SGHRS and CDR2 YFSETQ. The CDR3 covers 13 residues. The V and J ends lost 0 bases and 4 bases respectively, with 7 bases between them. The CDR3 protein is CASSLAGSYGYTF. CDR3 nucleotide sequence: TGCGCCAGCAGCTTGGCGGGGAGCTATGGCTACACCTTC.

V gene TRBV5-1 combines with J gene TRBJ2-3; TRBD1 matches 9 bases. The junction had 2 bases not matched to a gene; V was cut back by 0 bases and J by 3 bases. The germline V gene encodes CDR1 SGHRS and CDR2 YFSETQ. The length of the CDR3 is 15 residues. The CDR3: CASSLGQGVTDTQYF. The CDR3 DNA reads TGCGCCAGCAGCTTGGGACAGGGGGTGACAGATACGCAGTATTTT.

This rearrangement joins TRBV19 to TRBJ2-4; D might be TRBD1 (6 bases). The germline CDR1 and CDR2 sequences are LNHDA and SQIVND (reference sequence). Trimming removed 6 bases from V and 1 base from J, with 16 bases in between. The CDR3 totals 16 residues. Here the CDR3 DNA reads TGTGCCAGTAGCTCGGGCAGGGGAAACGCCAAAAACATTCAGTACTTC. Translated, it gives CASSSGRGNAKNIQYF. Variable domain in full (rest from reference TRBV19 and TRBJ2-4): DGGITQSPKYLFRKEGQNVTLSCEQNLNHDAMYWYRQDPGQGLRLIYYSQIVNDFQKGDIAEGYSVSREKKESFPLTVTSAQKNPTAFYLCASSSGRGNAKNIQYFGAGTRLSVL.

This rearrangement joins TRBV20-1 to TRBJ1-2; tentatively, D is TRBD1 (5 bases). Germline V gene data show CDR1 as DFQATT and CDR2 as SNEGSKA (reference sequence). The CDR3 sequence is 10 residues long. DNA of the CDR3: TGCAGCACCGCGGCAGGGGGCTACACCTTC. Its translation is CSTAAGGYTF.

The V gene is TRBV6-1, the J gene TRBJ1-1; 8 bases map to TRBD1. This CDR3 contains 14 residues. Germline values: CDR1 MNHNS, CDR2 SASEGT. The J segment lost 6 bases and the V segment lost 5 bases, leaving 8 bases of the junction unmatched. CDR3 in amino acids: CASSQTGVSAEAFF. CDR3 nucleotides: TGTGCCAGCAGTCAGACAGGGGTTTCTGCTGAAGCTTTCTTT.

This chain uses TRBV29-1 with TRBJ1-5; D remains unclear. Germline V gives CDR1 SQVTM, CDR2 ANQGSEA. The ends were cut back, 4 bases at V and 1 base at J, with 8 bases in the middle. The CDR3 contains 13 residues. The CDR3, as DNA: TGCAGCGTTGCGGAGAGCAGCAATCAGCCCCAGCATTTT. It codes for CSVAESSNQPQHF.

The J gene is TRBJ2-3, the V gene TRBV10-3; TRBD2 might be the D (7 bases). V dropped 3 bases and J dropped 0 bases, with 13 bases sitting between them. The germline gives CDR1 ENHRY, CDR2 SYGVKD. The CDR3 contains 16 residues. The CDR3 region has the DNA TGTGCCATCAGTGACCATACGGGGGGCAGCACAGATACGCAGTATTTT. Amino acids: CAISDHTGGSTDTQYF.

The J gene is TRBJ2-7, the V gene TRBV6-1; D remains unclear. Germline V gene sequence: CDR1 MNHNS, CDR2 SASEGT. This CDR3 has 15 amino acids. Trimming shortened V by 6 bases and J by 0 bases, and 15 bases separated the two germline ends. The CDR3 bases are TGTGCCAGCAGATCATACGGTAGGGACTCCTACGAGCAGTACTTC. Its translation is CASRSYGRDSYEQYF.

The genes are TRBV19 and TRBJ2-1; TRBD2 matches at 9 bases. The CDR3 has 13 amino acids. V was pared by 7 bases and J by 13 bases, with 11 bases of the junction left unmatched. Germline CDR1 LNHDA, CDR2 SQIVND (reference sequence). CDR3 coding DNA: TGTGCCAGTAAAGCTAGCGGGATACCGGAACAGTTCTTC. Its translation is CASKASGIPEQFF.

V is TRBV19 and J is TRBJ1-5; TRBD1 aligns across 10 bases. Germline-derived CDR1 and CDR2 are LNHDA and SQIVND (reference sequence). With 4 bases clipped from V and 2 bases from J, the junction kept 8 bases outside the gene matches. The CDR3 contains 17 residues. CDR3 protein: CASSTPPGTGGNQPQHF. As DNA, the CDR3 is TGTGCCAGTAGTACTCCCCCCGGGACAGGGGGCAATCAGCCCCAGCATTTT. The variable domain in full, completed from reference TRBV19 and TRBJ1-5, reads DGGITQSPKYLFRKEGQNVTLSCEQNLNHDAMYWYRQDPGQGLRLIYYSQIVNDFQKGDIAEGYSVSREKKESFPLTVTSAQKNPTAFYLCASSTPPGTGGNQPQHFGDGTRLSIL.

This clone was seen just once. This chain joins TRBV6-6 and TRBJ2-7; D tentatively fits TRBD1 or TRBD2 (6 bases each). Germline CDR1 reads MNHNY; CDR2 reads SVGAGI (reference sequence). The CDR3 covers 15 residues. Between the trimmed V and J ends, which lost 0 bases and 2 bases, there was a span of 11 bases. Here the CDR3 reads CASSYSEGGAYEQYF. The CDR3 nucleotides read TGTGCCAGCAGTTACTCGGAGGGGGGCGCCTACGAGCAGTACTTC.

This chain uses TRBV7-2 with TRBJ2-5, with D perhaps matching TRBD2 (6 bases). Per the germline V gene, CDR1 is SGHTA and CDR2 is FQGNSA. The germline V and J ends were trimmed by 1 base and 4 bases, with 16 bases remaining between them. The CDR3 contains 16 residues. This CDR3 reads CASSLVSTRRGETQYF. In DNA form, the CDR3 reads TGTGCCAGCAGCTTAGTATCCACGCGGAGGGGAGAGACCCAGTACTTC.